This is a list of T cell receptor beta chains from one sample in a study of CD8+ T cells in alopecia areata. The data were produced by immunoSEQ multiplex PCR, yet TCRdb's version contains in-frame clones alone and is incomplete. The data hold 90,000 to 120,000 clones, with around 83% observed a single time. This sample comprised CD8+ T cells sorted from blood, obtained at week 24, from a patient treated with tofacitinib. These receptors were taken from a human donor with alopecia areata. The CDR3 runs from the conserved cysteine through the conserved F or W. A D gene is named only where the DNA matches it firmly. The size of a clone is reported for some rows only, either as once, few or many, or as a class for expanded clones.

clone_size j_call d_call v_call cdr3_aa cdr3_nt
NA TRBJ2-5 TRBD2 TRBV7-2 CASSLRPGLSGGVQETQYF TGTGCCAGCAGCTTGCGGCCCGGTCTTAGCGGGGGGGTCCAAGAGACCCAGTACTTC
NA TRBJ2-5 TRBD2 TRBV6-4 CAALQEWGGQETQYF TGTGCCGCCCTCCAGGAGTGGGGGGGACAAGAGACCCAGTACTTC
NA TRBJ2-2 NA TRBV25-1 CASSEYRERTGELFF TGTGCCAGCAGTGAATATCGCGAAAGGACCGGGGAGCTGTTTTTT
NA TRBJ2-1 NA TRBV7-2 CASSLSDSDSYNEQFF TGTGCCAGCAGCTTATCGGACTCAGATTCTTACAATGAGCAGTTCTTC
NA TRBJ2-1 TRBD2 TRBV27 CASSFVAGGRHEQFF TGTGCCAGCAGTTTTGTGGCGGGGGGCCGTCATGAGCAGTTCTTC
once TRBJ2-3 NA TRBV7-8 CASSILGIFTDTQYF TGTGCCAGCAGTATCCTAGGGATATTCACAGATACGCAGTATTTT
NA TRBJ2-2 TRBD1 TRBV12-5 CASGLAGTGGADTGELFF TGTGCTAGTGGTTTGGCCGGGACAGGGGGCGCGGACACCGGGGAGCTGTTTTTT
NA TRBJ1-4 NA TRBV4-1 CASSQEGVGGEKLFF TGCGCCAGCAGCCAAGAAGGGGTAGGGGGTGAAAAACTGTTTTTT
NA TRBJ2-7 NA TRBV5-1 CASSFGSSYEQYF TGCGCCAGCAGCTTCGGATCGTCCTACGAGCAGTACTTC
NA TRBJ2-7 NA TRBV7-9 CASSWATDEQYF TGTGCCAGCAGCTGGGCCACGGACGAGCAGTACTTC
NA TRBJ2-3 NA TRBV5-1 CASSLASGTREGTDTQYF TGCGCCAGCAGCTTGGCCTCTGGGACAAGGGAAGGGACAGATACGCAGTATTTT
NA TRBJ2-6 TRBD1 TRBV6-4 CASSDPIKGQDSGANVLTF TGTGCCAGCAGTGACCCGATAAAGGGACAGGACTCTGGGGCCAACGTCCTGACTTTC
once TRBJ2-3 TRBD2 TRBV5-6 CASTDLSGGRTDTQYF TGTGCCAGCACCGACCTTAGCGGGGGCCGCACAGATACGCAGTATTTT
NA TRBJ1-2 NA TRBV6-1 CASLYGVYTF TGTGCCAGCTTGTACGGTGTCTACACCTTC
NA TRBJ2-1 NA TRBV6-6 CASTHGTVYEQFF TGTGCCAGCACCCACGGGACCGTCTATGAGCAGTTCTTC
NA TRBJ2-7 TRBD1 TRBV27 CASRPRQGISSYEQYF TGTGCCAGCAGACCCCGACAGGGGATTTCATCCTACGAGCAGTACTTC
NA TRBJ1-2 NA TRBV27 CASTAAPGGEYGYTF TGTGCCAGCACCGCCGCACCGGGGGGGGAGTATGGCTACACCTTC
NA TRBJ2-1 NA TRBV7-9 CASSLSYGAHNEQFF TGTGCCAGCAGCTTGTCGTATGGCGCCCACAATGAGCAGTTCTTC
once TRBJ2-5 NA TRBV9 CASSVAEVARETQYF TGTGCCAGCAGCGTAGCAGAGGTCGCCCGAGAGACCCAGTACTTC
NA TRBJ2-4 NA TRBV29-1 CSVEPGSGIQYF TGCAGCGTTGAACCAGGGTCGGGCATTCAGTACTTC
NA TRBJ1-5 TRBD1 TRBV7-9 CAEYRDSTKIYSNQPQHF TGTGCCGAATACCGGGACAGCACAAAAATTTATAGCAATCAGCCCCAGCATTTT
NA TRBJ2-1 TRBD1 TRBV29-1 CSVEGTGSSYNEQFF TGCAGCGTTGAAGGGACAGGGAGCTCCTACAATGAGCAGTTCTTC
once TRBJ2-3 NA TRBV7-9 CASSLESGMADTDTQYF TGTGCCAGCAGCTTAGAGAGCGGTATGGCGGACACAGATACGCAGTATTTT
NA TRBJ2-3 TRBD1 TRBV2 CASRTRDRPTDTQYF TGTGCCAGCAGGACCCGGGACAGACCGACAGATACGCAGTATTTT
NA TRBJ2-3 NA TRBV7-9 CASSFGKDTQYF TGTGCCAGCAGCTTCGGGAAGGATACGCAGTATTTT
NA TRBJ2-1 TRBD2 TRBV4-3 CASSQEARGGTLDEQFF TGCGCCAGCAGCCAAGAGGCCCGGGGGGGCACCTTGGATGAGCAGTTCTTC
NA TRBJ2-5 NA TRBV14 CASSHWTETQYF TGTGCCAGCAGCCACTGGACGGAGACCCAGTACTTC
NA TRBJ1-2 NA TRBV30 CAWSSIGRENYGYTF TGTGCCTGGAGTAGTATCGGAAGGGAAAACTATGGCTACACCTTC
NA TRBJ2-4 NA TRBV2 CASSEDRRTIPRYF TGTGCCAGCAGTGAAGATAGGAGGACTATTCCCCGGTACTTC
NA TRBJ2-3 NA TRBV4-3 CASSQESTDTQYF TGCGCCAGCAGCCAAGAGAGCACAGATACGCAGTATTTT
NA TRBJ2-5 NA TRBV4-1 CASSSPQGPRETQYF TGCGCCAGCAGTTCCCCGCAGGGGCCGAGAGAGACCCAGTACTTC
NA TRBJ2-7 TRBD1 TRBV29-1 CSVEAPGQFYYEQYF TGCAGCGTTGAAGCTCCGGGACAGTTCTACTACGAGCAGTACTTC
NA TRBJ2-1 TRBD1 TRBV19 CASRTDRDRVWGEQFF TGTGCCAGTAGAACCGACCGGGACAGGGTCTGGGGTGAGCAGTTCTTC
few TRBJ2-3 NA TRBV18 CASSPQAGIDTQYF TGTGCCAGCTCACCACAGGCGGGGATAGATACGCAGTATTTT
NA TRBJ1-5 NA TRBV7-2 CASSPPGTNNQPQHF TGTGCCAGCAGCCCCCCGGGGACAAATAATCAGCCCCAGCATTTT
few TRBJ1-1 TRBD1 TRBV5-1 CASSLGDRELNTEAFF TGCGCCAGCAGCTTGGGGGACAGGGAGTTGAACACTGAAGCTTTCTTT
NA TRBJ1-3 NA TRBV11-2 CASSSARGILSGNTIYF TGTGCCAGCAGCTCTGCCAGGGGAATCCTCTCTGGAAACACCATATATTTT
NA TRBJ1-5 NA TRBV6-1 CASSQGGGNQPQHF TGTGCCAGTTCGCAGGGCGGTGGCAATCAGCCCCAGCATTTT
once TRBJ2-3 NA TRBV4-1 CASSQDLGLHTQYF TGCGCCAGCAGCCAAGATCTCGGTCTCCATACGCAGTATTTT
once TRBJ2-5 TRBD2 TRBV10-3 CAISEGASGNFQETQYF TGTGCCATCAGTGAGGGAGCTAGCGGGAACTTCCAAGAGACCCAGTACTTC
NA TRBJ2-1 TRBD1 TRBV7-6 CASSLDRGHNEQFF TGTGCCAGCAGCTTAGACAGGGGGCACAATGAGCAGTTCTTC
NA TRBJ2-7 TRBD2 TRBV5-1 CASSPSGGIVEQYF TGCGCCAGCAGCCCGAGCGGGGGGATAGTCGAGCAGTACTTC
few TRBJ2-7 TRBD1 TRBV5-4 CASSLGQGSYEQYF TGTGCCAGCAGCTTGGGACAGGGATCCTACGAGCAGTACTTC
NA TRBJ2-3 TRBD2 TRBV29-1 CSVEGTSKGSDTQYF TGCAGCGTTGAAGGGACTAGCAAAGGTTCCGATACGCAGTATTTT
NA TRBJ2-3 TRBD2 TRBV5-6 CASSLTSGRFDTQYF TGTGCCAGCAGCTTGACTAGCGGGCGCTTTGATACGCAGTATTTT
NA TRBJ2-5 TRBD1 TRBV2 CASSERTGRWETQYF TGTGCCAGCAGTGAAAGGACAGGGAGGTGGGAGACCCAGTACTTC
NA TRBJ2-7 NA TRBV4-1 CASSHQQGSTGSYEQYF TGCGCCAGCAGCCACCAGCAGGGATCGACTGGTTCCTACGAGCAGTACTTC
NA TRBJ2-6 NA TRBV4-1 CASSQETGGANVLTF TGCGCCAGCAGCCAAGAAACAGGCGGGGCCAACGTCCTGACTTTC
NA TRBJ2-7 TRBD2 TRBV7-6 CASSPGLAVYEQYF TGTGCCAGCAGCCCGGGACTAGCGGTCTACGAGCAGTACTTC
NA TRBJ2-2 NA TRBV5-1 CASSLVAGGTGELFF TGCGCCAGCAGCTTGGTTGCAGGAGGGACCGGGGAGCTGTTTTTT
NA TRBJ2-5 NA TRBV23-1 CASSQYYRERETQYF TGCGCCAGCAGTCAATATTACAGGGAAAGGGAGACCCAGTACTTC